The sequence of this T cell receptor beta chain was determined in a study of blood T cell repertoires in COVID-19. Study details: Samples representing acute and convalescent COVID-19 were sourced from the United States, Italy and Spain. PBMCs, B-cell-depleted T cells, or T cells were the source of the cDNA or gDNA that made up the material.

Methods used by the authors: Amplifying reference gene primers gave estimates of nucleated cell counts. Profiled with immunoSEQ multiplex PCR; TCRdb holds only in-frame clones, not every one. V and J calls and clone size are given by that table; D and trimming were obtained from the DNA. The data hold over 250,000 clones, with approximately 91% observed a single time. Seattle-derived patients entered the study during active infection and were followed longitudinally. Looked up from germline, CDR1 is MDHEN and CDR2 is SYDVKM. The CDR3 consists of 13 residues. The V end lost 4 bases, the J end lost 0 bases, and 6 bases lay between the germline ends.

Sequencing was carried out using peripheral blood. The chain recombines TRBV28 with TRBJ1-2; possible D gene TRBD1, 5 bases. The sequence was obtained from a person aged 18-35 years with COVID-19, enrolled during active disease. CDR3 DNA sequence: TGTGCCAGCAGTTCGACAGCTAACTATGGCTACACCTTC. Its translation is CASSSTANYGYTF.